The 31 T cell receptor beta chains in this list originate from one sample, sequenced in a study of vaccination and CD4 T cells after COVID-19. Sequencing of cultured CD4+ T cell DNA used the Oncomine TCR Beta short-read assay. TCRdb itself ran the PCR reads through MiXCR, one entry per CDR3 protein. This table holds around 20,000 distinct CDR3 sequences, 44% found once. The treatment was: approximately 10-day PBMC culture with coronavirus spike peptide pools or control peptides (ViraFEST assay). These TCRs' antigens remain unknown. Sample: CD4+ T cells from blood, cultured in vitro, taken before SARS-CoV-2 vaccination. Receptor source: a human donor who had recovered from COVID-19.

This clonotype was detected a few times. This chain links TRBV28 with TRBJ1-6; 9 positions match TRBD1. The V segment lost 5 bases and the J segment 5 bases; nucleotides outside the gene matches: 4. This CDR3 contains 15 residues. Germline V gene lookup returns CDR1 MDHEN and CDR2 SYDVKM. In nucleotides, the CDR3 is TGTGCCAGCAGTCCGGACAGGGGAAATAATTCACCCCTCCACTTT. Its translation: CASSPDRGNNSPLHF.

DNA of the CDR3: TGTGCCAGTAGTGTAACCCTGAGTCATGAGCAGTTCTTC. It is translated as CASSVTLSHEQFF. The chain couples TRBV19 to TRBJ2-1; no reliable D call. This CDR3 contains 13 residues. V lost 5 bases, J lost 8 bases, and 13 bases lay in between. Germline assignment: CDR1 LNHDA and CDR2 SQIVND (reference sequence). Full variable domain (missing parts from reference TRBV19 and TRBJ2-1): DGGITQSPKYLFRKEGQNVTLSCEQNLNHDAMYWYRQDPGQGLRLIYYSQIVNDFQKGDIAEGYSVSREKKESFPLTVTSAQKNPTAFYLCASSVTLSHEQFFGPGTRLTVL.

This chain joins TRBV11-1 and TRBJ2-2; the D gene is possibly TRBD1 (5 bases). The V end was cut by 6 bases, the J end by 6 bases, with 11 bases between. The CDR3 is 13 amino acids. The germline gives CDR1 SGHAT, CDR2 FQDESV (reference sequence). The CDR3 protein is CASRAAGPGELFF. The CDR3 DNA follows: TGTGCCAGCAGGGCTGCAGGGCCCGGGGAGCTGTTTTTT.

This clonotype was counted only a few times. V and J are TRBV5-4 and TRBJ1-2; 7 bases agree with TRBD1. Germline lookup yields CDR1 SGHNT and CDR2 YYREEE (reference sequence). This CDR3 contains 15 residues. J gave up 2 bases and V 0 bases, and 4 bases lay outside the gene matches. The CDR3 loop is CASSLGDRANYGYTF. In nucleotides, the CDR3 is TGTGCCAGCAGCTTGGGCGACAGGGCCAACTATGGCTACACCTTC.

The chain employs TRBV6-1 and TRBJ1-1; 9 nucleotides agree with TRBD1. The CDR3 length is 15 residues. The V gene's germline CDR1 is MNHNS and CDR2 SASEGT. After removal of 5 bases from V and 1 base from J, the junction contained 5 bases not matched to a gene. The CDR3 DNA sequence: TGTGCCAGCAGTCCTATACAGGGGGCGAACACTGAAGCTTTCTTT. Translating gives CASSPIQGANTEAFF.

The gene calls are TRBV20-1 and TRBJ2-3; D may correspond to TRBD1 or TRBD2 (6 bases each). With 3 bases removed from V and 2 bases from J, the gap between germline ends came to 12 bases. Germline values: CDR1 DFQATT, CDR2 SNEGSKA (reference sequence). The CDR3 has 14 residues. Here the CDR3 DNA reads TGCAGTGCTAGCGCCGGGGGCCTCACAGATACGCAGTATTTT. Amino acids: CSASAGGLTDTQYF.

This clonotype was seen only a few times. This rearrangement joins TRBV7-2 to TRBJ2-7; D unresolved. CDR1 is SGHTA and CDR2 is FQGNSA in the germline V gene. This CDR3 spans 14 amino acids. Trimming took 2 bases from V and 6 from J, leaving 14 bases between them. This CDR3 reads CASSLSATLSEQYF. CDR3 coding DNA: TGTGCCAGCAGCTTAAGCGCAACCCTAAGCGAGCAGTACTTC.

The gene calls are TRBV19 and TRBJ2-1; D call uncertain. The germline V gene has CDR1 LNHDA and CDR2 SQIVND (reference sequence). V was clipped by 2 bases and J by 5 bases, with 1 base between them. The CDR3 consists of 11 residues. DNA for the CDR3: TGTGCCAGTAGTATACACAATGAGCAGTTCTTC. This gives the protein CASSIHNEQFF.

V usage is TRBV6-2 or TRBV6-3 and J usage is TRBJ1-6, with a tentative D call TRBD1 (6 bases). In germline, CDR1 is MNHEY, CDR2 SVGEGT. The V gene lost 6 bases and the J gene lost 7 bases, with 13 bases spanning the gap. The CDR3 runs to 14 residues. The CDR3 region has the DNA TGTGCCAGCAGATGGGACAACACCAATTCACCCCTCCACTTT. Translation: CASRWDNTNSPLHF.

The chain's CDR3 is CASGLGSTGVTEAFF. DNA for the CDR3: TGTGCTAGTGGTTTGGGAAGTACAGGGGTCACTGAAGCTTTCTTT. The J gene is TRBJ1-1, the V gene TRBV12-5; 7 bases match TRBD1. Unmatched junction bases numbered 6, after V lost 1 base and J lost 4 bases. Looked up from germline, CDR1 is LGHNT and CDR2 is FRNRAP. The length of the CDR3 is 15 residues.

V and J are TRBV4-1 and TRBJ2-3; 13 bases agree with TRBD2. The CDR3 totals 18 residues. J gave up 4 bases and V 4 bases, and 11 bases lay outside the gene matches. Germline assignment: CDR1 MGHRA and CDR2 YSYEKL. The CDR3 here is CASSPQQLTSGGADTQYF. CDR3 coding DNA: TGCGCCAGCAGCCCACAACAGCTTACTAGCGGGGGGGCAGATACGCAGTATTTT.

V is TRBV19 and J is TRBJ2-5; TRBD2 matches 10 bases. The trim removed 3 bases at V and 6 bases at J, leaving 4 bases unmatched. This CDR3 comprises 14 residues. The germline CDR1 and CDR2 sequences are LNHDA and SQIVND (reference sequence). The CDR3 coding sequence is TGTGCCAGTAGTATTGGACTAGCGGCGAAGACCCAGTACTTC. Encoded protein: CASSIGLAAKTQYF. Filled out from reference TRBV19 and TRBJ2-5, the complete variable domain reads DGGITQSPKYLFRKEGQNVTLSCEQNLNHDAMYWYRQDPGQGLRLIYYSQIVNDFQKGDIAEGYSVSREKKESFPLTVTSAQKNPTAFYLCASSIGLAAKTQYFGPGTRLLVL.

The rearrangement links TRBV4-2 to TRBJ2-2; D unclear. This CDR3 has 14 amino acids. The V gene lost 1 base and the J gene lost 8 bases, with 11 bases spanning the gap. The germline CDR1 and CDR2 sequences are LGHNA and YNFKEQ. This CDR3 is CASSQGRESGELFF. The CDR3 DNA follows: TGTGCCAGCAGCCAAGGAAGGGAATCGGGGGAGCTGTTTTTT.

This chain connects TRBV6-1 to TRBJ1-2, with D possibly matching TRBD1 (6 bases). V lost 6 bases to trimming and J lost 8 bases, with 13 bases between them. Looked up from germline, CDR1 is MNHNS and CDR2 is SASEGT. The CDR3 has 12 amino acids. The CDR3 loop reads CASSTGNWGYTF. The CDR3 DNA sequence: TGTGCCAGCAGCACAGGGAACTGGGGCTACACCTTC.

J is TRBJ1-2 and V is TRBV11-3, with TRBD1 as a possible D gene (5 bases). Germline lookup yields CDR1 SGHNT and CDR2 YENEEA. Trimming took 5 bases from V and 7 from J, leaving 20 bases between them. The CDR3 runs to 15 residues. The CDR3 DNA follows: TGTGCCAGCAGCACCACCGGGGCAGTAGTTTCTGGCTACACCTTC. Amino acid sequence: CASSTTGAVVSGYTF.

This clonotype was picked up a small number of times. The J gene is TRBJ1-2, the V gene TRBV27, with a possible D match to TRBD1 (5 bases). V gave up 6 bases and J gave up 2 bases, with 16 bases separating them. The CDR3 totals 15 residues. Germline assignment: CDR1 MNHEY and CDR2 SMNVEV (reference sequence). CDR3 in amino acids: CASSRDGPQNYGYTF. Here the CDR3 DNA reads TGTGCCAGCAGCCGGGACGGGCCCCAGAACTATGGCTACACCTTC.

This clonotype was seen a handful of times. V gene TRBV6-1 combines with J gene TRBJ2-7; 11 bases are shared with TRBD2. Trimming cost V 9 bases and J 4 bases; bases outside gene matches: 14. Germline CDR1 and CDR2: MNHNS and SASEGT. The CDR3 has 16 amino acids. CDR3 sequence reads: CASSLNSGRASYEQYF. CDR3 sequence (DNA): TGTGCCAGTTCCTTAAATAGCGGGAGGGCTTCTTACGAGCAGTACTTC.

This sequence joins TRBV5-4 and TRBJ2-5; possible D gene TRBD2, 6 bases. The ends were cut back, 4 bases at V and 5 bases at J, with 18 bases in the middle. Germline V gene sequence: CDR1 SGHNT, CDR2 YYREEE (reference sequence). This CDR3 spans 15 amino acids. DNA for the CDR3: TGTGCCAGCAGCACAACCGGGCACGCGGGGGAGACCCAGTACTTC. Protein: CASSTTGHAGETQYF.

This clonotype was picked up a small number of times. The chain couples TRBV6-4 to TRBJ2-7; 8 nucleotides align to TRBD1. Germline V gives CDR1 MRHNA, CDR2 SNTAGT. The CDR3 consists of 19 residues. V was clipped by 3 bases and J by 1 base; unmatched bases: 17. As DNA, the CDR3 is TGTGCCAGCAGTGAAGGTAAGAAGTTAAGAACAGGGGGTTCCTACGAGCAGTACTTC. Protein product: CASSEGKKLRTGGSYEQYF.

The table lists this clonotype with a few counts. This chain uses TRBV2 with TRBJ1-5; 7 bases align to TRBD1. This CDR3 has 13 residues. Germline trimming cut 2 bases from V and 13 bases from J; bases unmatched to any gene: 8. The germline CDR1 and CDR2 sequences are SNHLY and FYNNEI. The CDR3 is CASSEPRQGPQHF. In DNA, the CDR3 is TGTGCCAGCAGTGAACCCCGACAGGGCCCGCAGCATTTT.

This clonotype was found once. This chain uses TRBV20-1 with TRBJ2-7, with a tentative D call TRBD2 (6 bases). Germline V gives CDR1 DFQATT, CDR2 SNEGSKA (reference sequence). The CDR3 sequence is 13 residues long. The V and J ends lost 5 bases and 3 bases respectively, with 14 bases between them. The CDR3 loop reads CSALGGVLYEQYF. The CDR3 DNA reads as TGCAGTGCTTTGGGCGGGGTGCTCTACGAGCAGTACTTC.

The chain has TRBV2 and TRBJ1-5; D is uncertain. Germline V CDR1 and CDR2: SNHLY, FYNNEI. V lost 7 bases and J 0 bases, leaving 10 bases between the germline ends. This CDR3 has 14 residues. The CDR3 DNA is TGTGCCAGCAACGAGGGCTCTAGCAATCAGCCCCAGCATTTT. Amino acids: CASNEGSSNQPQHF.

The chain links TRBV11-3 to TRBJ2-3; D ambiguous. V dropped 0 bases and J dropped 0 bases, with 10 bases sitting between them. Germline CDR1 SGHNT, CDR2 YENEEA. This CDR3 is 16 amino acids long. CDR3 sequence: CASSLDLVESTDTQYF. In DNA form, the CDR3 reads TGTGCCAGCAGCTTAGATCTTGTGGAGAGCACAGATACGCAGTATTTT.

The sample holds a few counts of this clonotype. The V gene is TRBV7-6, the J gene TRBJ2-3; 9 nucleotides align to TRBD1. The germline V gene encodes CDR1 SGHVS and CDR2 FNYEAQ. Losses at the gene ends were 1 base for V and 5 bases for J; bases not matched to a gene: 13. CDR3 length equals 18 residues. CDR3 sequence reads: CASSLVVGTGGLGDTQYF. CDR3 coding DNA: TGTGCCAGCAGCTTAGTAGTCGGTACAGGGGGCCTAGGAGATACGCAGTATTTT.

J is TRBJ1-2 and V is TRBV28; D gene ambiguous. Deletions cut 3 bases from V and 8 bases from J, with 16 bases between. Germline-derived CDR1 and CDR2 are MDHEN and SYDVKM. There are 14 residues in the CDR3. The chain's CDR3 is CASSFFAVSRGYTF. The CDR3 bases are TGTGCCAGCAGTTTTTTCGCCGTCTCCCGGGGCTACACCTTC.

This chain uses TRBV5-1 with TRBJ1-1; 9 bases are shared with TRBD1. Losses at the gene ends were 3 bases for V and 0 bases for J; bases not matched to a gene: 6. This CDR3 contains 16 residues. The germline V gene has CDR1 SGHRS and CDR2 YFSETQ. CDR3 region: CASSSGTGQMNTEAFF. CDR3 in DNA: TGCGCCAGCAGCTCGGGGACAGGGCAAATGAACACTGAAGCTTTCTTT.

On this clonotype itself: It is likely a read error, because the conserved phenylalanine at the end of the CDR3 is missing. The chain links TRBV20-1 to TRBJ2-7; D possibly corresponds to TRBD1 (5 bases). V was shortened by 3 bases and J by 2 bases, with 17 bases between the two germline ends. Germline V gives CDR1 DFQATT, CDR2 SNEGSKA (reference sequence). The CDR3 sequence is 15 residues long. CDR3 nucleotides: TGCAGTGCTAGTGCTTCTCAGGGAACCACCTACGAGCAGTACCTC. Residues: CSASASQGTTYEQYL.

The V and J genes are TRBV20-1 and TRBJ2-2, with a weak D call TRBD2 (7 bases). Per germline, CDR1 DFQATT and CDR2 SNEGSKA (reference sequence). The CDR3 extends over 13 amino acids. V dropped 7 bases and J dropped 5 bases, with 14 bases sitting between them. The CDR3 sequence is CSVGGVSTGELFF. Written as DNA, the CDR3 is TGCAGTGTAGGGGGGGTATCAACCGGGGAGCTGTTTTTT.

V is TRBV19 and J is TRBJ1-1; D is unclear. CDR3 length: 11 amino acids. The V end was cut by 9 bases, the J end by 3 bases, with 8 bases between. Germline V gene sequence: CDR1 LNHDA, CDR2 SQIVND (reference sequence). The CDR3 spells CASREYTEAFF. For the CDR3, the DNA is TGTGCCAGCCGGGAATACACTGAAGCTTTCTTT.

The genes are TRBV7-2 and TRBJ2-3; D perhaps matches TRBD1 (5 bases). The J call is in doubt because the DNA end fits TRBJ1-5 better. Germline V gene sequence: CDR1 SGHTA, CDR2 FQGNSA. This CDR3 contains 16 residues. In DNA, the CDR3 is TGTGCCAGCAGCTTAGTTATTGGGGGGTTCGCAGATACGCAGCATTTT. This codes for CASSLVIGGFADTQHF.

In this sample, this clonotype turned up a few times. The J gene is TRBJ1-3, the V gene TRBV12-3 or TRBV12-4; 9 positions match TRBD1. V lost 4 bases and J lost 8; bases outside the gene matches: 3. This CDR3 region has 13 residues. CDR3 sequence: CASSSDRGDTIYF. The CDR3 DNA reads TGTGCCAGCAGTTCCGACAGGGGGGACACCATATATTTT.